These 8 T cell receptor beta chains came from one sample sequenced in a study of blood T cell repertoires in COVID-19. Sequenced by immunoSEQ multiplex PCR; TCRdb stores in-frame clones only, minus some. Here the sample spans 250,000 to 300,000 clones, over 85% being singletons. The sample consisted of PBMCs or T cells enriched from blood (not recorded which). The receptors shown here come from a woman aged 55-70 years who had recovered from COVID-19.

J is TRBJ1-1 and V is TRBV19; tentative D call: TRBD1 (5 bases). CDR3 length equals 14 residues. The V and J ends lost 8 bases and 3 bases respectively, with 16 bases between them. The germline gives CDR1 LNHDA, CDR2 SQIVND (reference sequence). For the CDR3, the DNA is TGTGCCAGTTCAGATACAGGAAGTTACACTGAAGCTTTCTTT. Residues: CASSDTGSYTEAFF.

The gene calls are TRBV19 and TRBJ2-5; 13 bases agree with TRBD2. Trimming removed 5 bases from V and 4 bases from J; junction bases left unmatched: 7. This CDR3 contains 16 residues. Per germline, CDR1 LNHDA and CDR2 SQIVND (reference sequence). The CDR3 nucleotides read TGTGCCAGTAGTTCAGGACTAGCGGGAGAAGGAGAGACCCAGTACTTC. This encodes CASSSGLAGEGETQYF.

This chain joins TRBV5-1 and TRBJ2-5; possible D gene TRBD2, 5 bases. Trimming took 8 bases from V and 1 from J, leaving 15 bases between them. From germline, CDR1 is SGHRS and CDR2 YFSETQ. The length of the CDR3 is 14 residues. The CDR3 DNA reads TGCGCCAGTAGGAGGCAACCCTCCCAAGAGACCCAGTACTTC. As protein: CASRRQPSQETQYF.

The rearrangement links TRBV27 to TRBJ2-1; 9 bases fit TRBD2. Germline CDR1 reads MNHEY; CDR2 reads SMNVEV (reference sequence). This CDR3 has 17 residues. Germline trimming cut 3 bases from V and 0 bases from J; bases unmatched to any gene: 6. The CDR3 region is CASSFLAGSFSYNEQFF. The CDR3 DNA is TGTGCCAGCAGTTTTCTAGCGGGGAGCTTCTCCTACAATGAGCAGTTCTTC.

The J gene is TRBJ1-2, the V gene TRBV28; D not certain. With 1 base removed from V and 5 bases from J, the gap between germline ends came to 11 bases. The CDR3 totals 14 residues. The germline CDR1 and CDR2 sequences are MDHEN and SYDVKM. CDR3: CASSLFQARYGYTF. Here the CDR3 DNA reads TGTGCCAGCAGTTTATTCCAGGCGCGATATGGCTACACCTTC.

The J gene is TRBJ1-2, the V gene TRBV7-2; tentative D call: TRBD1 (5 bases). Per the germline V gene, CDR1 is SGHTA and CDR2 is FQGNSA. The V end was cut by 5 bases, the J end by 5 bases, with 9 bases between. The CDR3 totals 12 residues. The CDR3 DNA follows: TGTGCCAGCAGCGTACAGGCGTATGGCTACACCTTC. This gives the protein CASSVQAYGYTF.

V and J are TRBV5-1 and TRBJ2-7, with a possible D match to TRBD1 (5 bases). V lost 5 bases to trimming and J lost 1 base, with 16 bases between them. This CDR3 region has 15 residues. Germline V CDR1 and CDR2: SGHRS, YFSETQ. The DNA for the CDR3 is TGCGCCAGCAGGCTCGCGGCAGGGTCATCCTACGAGCAGTACTTC. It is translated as CASRLAAGSSYEQYF.

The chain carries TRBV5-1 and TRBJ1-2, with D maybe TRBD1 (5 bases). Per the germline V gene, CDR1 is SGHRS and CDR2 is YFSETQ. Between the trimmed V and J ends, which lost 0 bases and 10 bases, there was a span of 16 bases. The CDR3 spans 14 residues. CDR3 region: CASSLDRVGVDYTF. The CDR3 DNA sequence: TGCGCCAGCAGCTTGGATAGGGTAGGGGTAGACTACACCTTC.